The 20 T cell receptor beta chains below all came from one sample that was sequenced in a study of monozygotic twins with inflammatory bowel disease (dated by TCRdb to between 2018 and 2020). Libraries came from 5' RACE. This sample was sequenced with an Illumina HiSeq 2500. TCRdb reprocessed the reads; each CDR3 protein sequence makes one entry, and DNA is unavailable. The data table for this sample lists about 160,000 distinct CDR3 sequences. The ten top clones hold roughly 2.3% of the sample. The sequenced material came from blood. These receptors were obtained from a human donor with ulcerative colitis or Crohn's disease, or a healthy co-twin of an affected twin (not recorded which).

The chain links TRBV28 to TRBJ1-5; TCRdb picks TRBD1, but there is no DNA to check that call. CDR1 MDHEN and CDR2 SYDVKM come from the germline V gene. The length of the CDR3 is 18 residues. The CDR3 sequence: CASSLWQGQVFRNQPQHF. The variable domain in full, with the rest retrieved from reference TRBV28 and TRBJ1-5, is DVKVTQSSRYLVKRTGEKVFLECVQDMDHENMFWYRQDPGLGLRLIYFSYDVKMKEKGDIPEGYSVSREKKERFSLILESASTNQTSMYLCASSLWQGQVFRNQPQHFGDGTRLSIL.

CDR3 residues: CSASRRTANTGELFF. The chain combines TRBV20-1 with TRBJ2-2; TCRdb selects TRBD2, and the lack of DNA leaves this call unchecked. The V gene's germline CDR1 is DFQATT and CDR2 SNEGSKA (reference sequence). The CDR3 runs 15 residues.

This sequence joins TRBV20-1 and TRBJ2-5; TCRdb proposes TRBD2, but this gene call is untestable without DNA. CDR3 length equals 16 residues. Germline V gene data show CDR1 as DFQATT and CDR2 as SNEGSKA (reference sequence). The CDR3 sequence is CSARDLRGGATETQYF.

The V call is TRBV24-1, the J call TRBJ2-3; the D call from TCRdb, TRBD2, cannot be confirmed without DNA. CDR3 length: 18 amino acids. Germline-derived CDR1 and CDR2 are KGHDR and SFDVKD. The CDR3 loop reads CATSDLRGLAGGTDTQYF.

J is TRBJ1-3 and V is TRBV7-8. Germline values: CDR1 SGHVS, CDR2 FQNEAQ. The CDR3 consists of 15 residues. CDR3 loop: CASSLSRGAGNTIYF.

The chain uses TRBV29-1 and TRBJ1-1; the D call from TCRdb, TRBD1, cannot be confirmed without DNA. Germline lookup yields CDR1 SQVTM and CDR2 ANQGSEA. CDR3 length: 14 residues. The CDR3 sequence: CSVASTGVWTEAFF.

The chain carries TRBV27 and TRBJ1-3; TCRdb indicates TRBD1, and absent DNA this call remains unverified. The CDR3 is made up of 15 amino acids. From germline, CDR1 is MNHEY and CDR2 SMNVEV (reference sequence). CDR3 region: CASSRDANSGNTIYF.

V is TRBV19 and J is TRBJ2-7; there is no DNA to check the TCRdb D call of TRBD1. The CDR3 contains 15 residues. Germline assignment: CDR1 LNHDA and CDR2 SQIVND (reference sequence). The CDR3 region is CASSARTVGGYEQYF.

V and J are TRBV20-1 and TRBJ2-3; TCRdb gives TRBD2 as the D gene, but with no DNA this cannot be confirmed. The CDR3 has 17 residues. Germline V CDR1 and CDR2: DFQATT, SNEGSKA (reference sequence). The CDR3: CSATPDTSGYKPDTQYF.

CDR3 amino acids: CASSFGGNYGYTF. V usage is TRBV7-8 and J usage is TRBJ1-2. Germline CDR1 and CDR2: SGHVS and FQNEAQ. The CDR3 spans 13 residues.

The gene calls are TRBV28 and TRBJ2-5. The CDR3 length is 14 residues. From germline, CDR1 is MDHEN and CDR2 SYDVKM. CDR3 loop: CASSAPAYQETQYF.

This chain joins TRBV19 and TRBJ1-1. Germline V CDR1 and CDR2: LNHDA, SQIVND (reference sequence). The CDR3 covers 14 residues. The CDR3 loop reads CASLPRGLDTEAFF.

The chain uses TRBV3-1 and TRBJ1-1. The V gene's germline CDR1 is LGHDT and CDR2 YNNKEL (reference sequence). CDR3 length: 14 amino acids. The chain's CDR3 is CASSQSSGDTEAFF.

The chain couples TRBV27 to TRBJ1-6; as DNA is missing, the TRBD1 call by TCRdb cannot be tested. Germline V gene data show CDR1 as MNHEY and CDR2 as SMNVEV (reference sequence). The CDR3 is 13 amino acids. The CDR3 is CASSSTGSGSLHF.

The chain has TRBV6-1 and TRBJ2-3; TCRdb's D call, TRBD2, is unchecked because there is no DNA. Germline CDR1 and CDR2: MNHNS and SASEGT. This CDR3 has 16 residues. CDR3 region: CAIGTSGGAGTDTQYF.

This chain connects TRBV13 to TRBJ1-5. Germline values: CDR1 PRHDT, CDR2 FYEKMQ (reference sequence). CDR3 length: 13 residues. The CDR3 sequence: CASSDRPEGPQHF. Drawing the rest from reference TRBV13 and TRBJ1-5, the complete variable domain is AAGVIQSPRHLIKEKRETATLKCYPIPRHDTVYWYQQGPGQDPQFLISFYEKMQSDKGSIPDRFSAQQFSDYHSELNMSSLELGDSALYFCASSDRPEGPQHFGDGTRLSIL.

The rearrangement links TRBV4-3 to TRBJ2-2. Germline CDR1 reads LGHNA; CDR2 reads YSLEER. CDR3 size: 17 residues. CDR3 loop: CASSQDKAAEVTGELFF.

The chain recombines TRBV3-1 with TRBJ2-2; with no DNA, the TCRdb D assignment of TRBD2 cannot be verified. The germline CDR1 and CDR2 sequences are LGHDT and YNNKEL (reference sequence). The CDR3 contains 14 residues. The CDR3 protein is CASSPLGLERELFF.

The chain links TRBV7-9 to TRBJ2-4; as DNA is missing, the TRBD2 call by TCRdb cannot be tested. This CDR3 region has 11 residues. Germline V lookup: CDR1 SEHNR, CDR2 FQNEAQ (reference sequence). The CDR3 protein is CASSLGMEEYF.

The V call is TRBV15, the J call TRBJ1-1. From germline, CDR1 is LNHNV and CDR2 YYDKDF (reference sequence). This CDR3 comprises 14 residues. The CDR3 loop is CATSRDSVNTEAFF.